This record looks at one T cell receptor beta chain sequence and its context. Its antigen remains unknown. TCRdb's copy holds only in-frame clones and misses some; the assay was immunoSEQ multiplex PCR. Of 150,000 to 180,000 clones listed, around 88% were seen once; the top ten hold approximately 20%. The data are from a study of cytomegalovirus exposure and HLA in healthy donors. The wider study: The same platform was used for the roughly 130 validation repertoires and the 600 to 850 first-cohort repertoires, a later analysis reported. Study results and limitations: In vitro checks showed that three CMV-associated chains really do target CMV antigens. Published work reported that the classifier diagnosed cytomegalovirus status with high specificity and sensitivity.

V lost 3 bases and J lost 1, with 10 bases in between. Per the germline V gene, CDR1 is KGHSH and CDR2 is LQKENI. The CDR3 has 16 residues. The sequencing input was PBMCs. The genes are TRBV18 and TRBJ1-6; perhaps TRBD1 as D (6 bases). The receptor was isolated from a man younger than 30 in good health and CMV-seropositive. The CDR3 reads CASSPTGWSYNSPLHF. DNA of the CDR3: TGTGCCAGCTCACCGACAGGATGGTCCTATAATTCACCCCTCCACTTT.